Following are 5 T cell receptor beta chains from one sample sequenced in a study of monozygotic twins with cystic fibrosis. Here immunoSEQ multiplex PCR was the method, and the copy in TCRdb shows in-frame clones only, minus some. This sample yields around 10,000 clones, of which 99% are seen a single time; 0.41% belongs to the top ten. The sequenced sample consisted of blood. Receptors were obtained from a man aged 18 to 30 with cystic fibrosis.

V usage is TRBV18 and J usage is TRBJ1-1, with D perhaps matching TRBD1 (5 bases). From germline, CDR1 is KGHSH and CDR2 LQKENI. This CDR3 has 14 amino acids. The V gene lost 0 bases and the J gene lost 6 bases, with 11 bases spanning the gap. CDR3 sequence: CASSPPGGYAEAFF. The CDR3 bases are TGTGCCAGCTCACCACCGGGGGGGTACGCTGAAGCTTTCTTT. The full variable domain, with the rest looked up from reference TRBV18 and TRBJ1-1, is NAGVMQNPRHLVRRRGQEARLRCSPMKGHSHVYWYRQLPEEGLKFMVYLQKENIIDESGMPKERFSAEFPKEGPSILRIQQVVRGDSAAYFCASSPPGGYAEAFFGQGTRLTVV.

The rearrangement links TRBV18 to TRBJ2-3; 7 bases align to TRBD2. The CDR3 extends over 15 amino acids. J lost 0 bases, V lost 3 bases, and 3 bases had no gene match. Germline CDR1 is KGHSH and CDR2 is LQKENI. In DNA form, the CDR3 reads TGTGCCAGCTCACCCGGCGGGAGAAGCACAGATACGCAGTATTTT. It is translated as CASSPGGRSTDTQYF.

The chain links TRBV7-3 to TRBJ2-1, with 7 positions matching TRBD1. Trimming at V came to 0 bases and at J to 2 bases, leaving 10 bases not matched to a gene. Looked up from germline, CDR1 is SGHTA and CDR2 is FQGTGA. The CDR3 is made up of 18 amino acids. The CDR3 DNA reads TGTGCCAGCAGCTTAACTCCGGACGGGACAGAGGCCTACAATGAGCAGTTCTTC. Amino acid sequence: CASSLTPDGTEAYNEQFF.

V and J are TRBV7-9 and TRBJ2-5; a possible D gene is TRBD1 (5 bases). Germline CDR1 reads SEHNR; CDR2 reads FQNEAQ (reference sequence). Trimming cost V 5 bases and J 5 bases, with 15 bases left between them. This CDR3 is built from 14 residues. The CDR3 loop is CASSQPRASETQYF. Written as DNA, the CDR3 is TGTGCCAGCAGCCAGCCCAGGGCGAGCGAGACCCAGTACTTC.

The chain combines TRBV9 with TRBJ2-4, with D maybe TRBD1 (7 bases). V was cut by 0 bases and J by 1 base, with 11 bases left in between. Per the germline V gene, CDR1 is SGDLS and CDR2 is YYNGEE. This CDR3 has 16 residues. In DNA, the CDR3 is TGTGCCAGCAGCGTAGAGGCAGGGGGGGCCAAAAACATTCAGTACTTC. It translates to CASSVEAGGAKNIQYF.